This TCR beta chain was sequenced in a study of blood T cell repertoires in COVID-19. Assay: immunoSEQ multiplex PCR; the TCRdb copy retains only in-frame clones and omits some. The sample lists 110,000 to 150,000 clones; approximately 90% were seen once. Sequencing was done on a sample of peripheral blood. The sequence derives from a man aged 55 to 70 with active or convalescent COVID-19.

CDR3 region: CASSLLSDRAQETQYF. The CDR3, as DNA: TGTGCCAGCAGCTTATTATCGGACAGGGCACAAGAGACCCAGTACTTC. The V and J genes are TRBV7-9 and TRBJ2-5; TRBD1 agrees at 8 bases. Germline V gene data show CDR1 as SEHNR and CDR2 as FQNEAQ (reference sequence). There are 16 residues in the CDR3. Trimming at V came to 2 bases and at J to 2 bases, leaving 7 bases not matched to a gene. The full variable domain, its missing parts supplied by reference TRBV7-9 and TRBJ2-5, is DTGVSQNPRHKITKRGQNVTFRCDPISEHNRLYWYRQTLGQGPEFLTYFQNEAQLEKSRLLSDRFSAERPKGSFSTLEIQRTEQGDSAMYLCASSLLSDRAQETQYFGPGTRLLVL.